This T cell receptor (beta chain) originates from a study of control samples from healthy donors and cancer patients. Measured with immunoSEQ multiplex PCR; TCRdb has only the in-frame clones, and not every one. Among more than 120,000 clones listed, approximately 92% were seen once. V lost 10 bases to trimming and J lost 1 base, with 17 bases between them. Germline V gene data show CDR1 as SNHLY and CDR2 as FYNNEI. The length of the CDR3 is 15 residues. The origin of this receptor is a man under 40 in good health. The specimen was blood. V usage is TRBV2 and J usage is TRBJ1-5; possibly TRBD1 for D (6 bases). The CDR3 coding sequence is TGTGCCACCGCTAACAGGGAGGTGAGCAATCAGCCCCAGCATTTT. Translated: CATANREVSNQPQHF.